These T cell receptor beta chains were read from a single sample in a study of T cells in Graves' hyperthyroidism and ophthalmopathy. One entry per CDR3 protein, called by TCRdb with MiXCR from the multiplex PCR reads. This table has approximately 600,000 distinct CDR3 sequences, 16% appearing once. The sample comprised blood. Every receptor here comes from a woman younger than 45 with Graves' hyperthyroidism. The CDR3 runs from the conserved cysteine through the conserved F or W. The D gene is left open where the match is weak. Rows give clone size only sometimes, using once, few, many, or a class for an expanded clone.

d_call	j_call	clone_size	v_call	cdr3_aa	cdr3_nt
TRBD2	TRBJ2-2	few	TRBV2	CASSLGSGVTGELFF	TGTGCCAGCAGTTTGGGTAGCGGGGTCACCGGGGAGCTGTTTTTT
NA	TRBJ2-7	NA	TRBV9	CASSGWGSHEQYF	TGTGCCAGCAGCGGTTGGGGGTCCCACGAGCAGTACTTC
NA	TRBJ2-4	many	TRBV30	CACSMVKNIQYF	TGTGCCTGTTCCATGGTAAAGAACATTCAGTACTTC
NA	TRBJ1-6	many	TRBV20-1	CSASTGRNSPLHF	TGCAGTGCTAGCACAGGGAGGAATTCACCCCTCCACTTT
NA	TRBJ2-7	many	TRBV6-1	CASREPGLRYEQYF	TGTGCCAGCAGGGAGCCGGGACTTCGGTACGAGCAGTACTTC
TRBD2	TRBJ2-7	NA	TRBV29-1	CSVQTSHYEQYF	TGCAGCGTACAGACTAGCCACTACGAGCAGTACTTC
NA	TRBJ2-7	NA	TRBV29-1	CSASNTGEQYF	TGCAGCGCATCAAACACGGGAGAGCAGTACTTC
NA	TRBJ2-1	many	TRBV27	CASSFRAPYNEQFF	TGTGCCAGCAGTTTTAGGGCCCCCTACAATGAGCAGTTCTTC
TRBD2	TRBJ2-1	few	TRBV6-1	CASSSGGIGYNEQFF	TGTGCCAGCAGTAGCGGGGGTATTGGTTACAATGAGCAGTTCTTC
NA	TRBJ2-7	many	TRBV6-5	CASSYSRGQGEQYF	TGTGCCAGCAGTTACTCCCGGGGTCAAGGGGAGCAGTACTTC
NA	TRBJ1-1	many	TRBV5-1	CASSLGPVLTDTEAFF	TGCGCCAGCAGCTTGGGTCCAGTCCTAACGGACACTGAAGCTTTCTTT
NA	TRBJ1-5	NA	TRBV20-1	CSASPQSTNQPQHF	TGCAGTGCTAGCCCCCAGAGCACGAATCAGCCCCAGCATTTT
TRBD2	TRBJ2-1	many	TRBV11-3	CASSPLAGVMNEQFF	TGTGCCAGCAGCCCACTAGCGGGAGTAATGAATGAGCAGTTCTTC
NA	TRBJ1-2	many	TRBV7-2	CASSLRGMGSPYGYTF	TGTGCCAGCAGCCTAAGGGGGATGGGGTCCCCCTATGGCTACACCTTC
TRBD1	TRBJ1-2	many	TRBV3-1	CASSQKPGQHNYGYTF	TGTGCCAGCAGCCAAAAACCGGGACAGCACAACTATGGCTACACCTTC
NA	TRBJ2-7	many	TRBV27	CASSSPGTAILEQYF	TGTGCCAGCAGTTCCCCCGGGACTGCCATTTTAGAGCAGTACTTC
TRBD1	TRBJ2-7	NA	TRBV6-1	CASRSLIWLTGTATYEQYF	TGTGCCAGCAGGTCCCTAATATGGCTCACCGGGACAGCTACCTACGAGCAGTACTTC
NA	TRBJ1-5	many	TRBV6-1	CASSERVAYSNQPQHF	TGTGCCAGCAGTGAACGGGTGGCTTATAGCAATCAGCCCCAGCATTTT
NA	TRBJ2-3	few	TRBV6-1	CASLTFGRVGPDTQYF	TGTGCCAGCCTCACATTTGGGCGGGTAGGACCAGATACGCAGTATTTT
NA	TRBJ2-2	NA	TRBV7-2	CASSYQLTQFSGELFF	TGTGCCAGCAGCTACCAGCTAACCCAATTCTCCGGGGAGCTGTTTTTT
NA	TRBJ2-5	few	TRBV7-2	CASSPSPTQYF	TGTGCCAGCAGCCCCTCCCCCACCCAGTACTTC
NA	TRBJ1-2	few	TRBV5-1	CASSFARAEGYTF	TGCGCCAGCAGCTTCGCTAGAGCGGAAGGCTACACCTTC
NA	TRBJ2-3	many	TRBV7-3	CASSLKPGLLTDTQYF	TGTGCCAGCAGCTTAAAACCGGGACTGCTAACAGATACGCAGTATTTT
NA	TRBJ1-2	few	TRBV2	CASSSGGVRGGYTF	TGTGCCAGCAGTTCCGGGGGAGTGCGGGGCGGCTACACCTTC
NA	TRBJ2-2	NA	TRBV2	CASSQRQNTGELFF	TGTGCCAGCAGCCAAAGACAGAACACCGGGGAGCTGTTTTTT
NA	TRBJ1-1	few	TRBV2	CASSGPRLFF	TGTGCCAGCAGCGGCCCTAGGTTGTTCTTT
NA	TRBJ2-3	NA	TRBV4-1	CASSGWGGLTDTQYF	TGCGCCAGCAGTGGTTGGGGGGGGCTCACAGATACGCAGTATTTT
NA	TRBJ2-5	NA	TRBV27	CASNPRLGTRETQYF	TGTGCCAGCAACCCGAGACTAGGGACGAGGGAGACCCAGTACTTC
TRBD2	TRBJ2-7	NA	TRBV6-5	CASSYSGGGGVGEQYF	TGTGCCAGCAGTTACTCGGGGGGGGGGGGGGTCGGCGAGCAGTACTTC
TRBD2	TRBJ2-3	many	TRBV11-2	CASSSPGGDSTDTQYF	TGTGCCAGCAGCTCGCCCGGGGGGGACTCCACAGATACGCAGTATTTT
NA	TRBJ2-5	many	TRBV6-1	CASSVEGQETQYF	TGTGCCAGCAGTGTGGAGGGGCAAGAGACCCAGTACTTC
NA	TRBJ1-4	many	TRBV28	CASSERRFNEKLFF	TGTGCCAGCAGCGAAAGACGGTTCAATGAAAAACTGTTTTTT
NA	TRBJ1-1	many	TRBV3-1	CASSQVAGYTEAFF	TGTGCCAGCAGCCAAGTGGCGGGATACACTGAAGCTTTCTTT
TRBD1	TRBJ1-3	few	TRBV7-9	CASSGGRGINTIYF	TGTGCCAGCAGCGGTGGCAGGGGGATCAACACCATATATTTT
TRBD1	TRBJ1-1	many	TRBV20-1	CSAGGANTEAFF	TGCAGTGCAGGGGGCGCAAACACTGAAGCTTTCTTT
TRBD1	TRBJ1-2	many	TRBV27	CATHPEGARTYGYTF	TGTGCCACCCACCCCGAGGGGGCGAGAACTTATGGCTACACCTTC
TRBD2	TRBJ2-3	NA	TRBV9	CASSPPGSGREDTQYF	TGTGCCAGCAGCCCCCCTGGGAGCGGGAGGGAAGATACGCAGTATTTT
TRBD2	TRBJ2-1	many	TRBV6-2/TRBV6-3	CASSTTTSGRINEQFF	TGTGCCAGCAGTACCACGACTAGCGGGAGAATCAATGAGCAGTTCTTC
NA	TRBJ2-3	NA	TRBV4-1	CASSQERDTDTQYF	TGCGCCAGCAGCCAAGAGAGGGACACAGATACGCAGTATTTT
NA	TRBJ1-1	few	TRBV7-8	CASSRNSGTSQEAFF	TGTGCCAGCAGCCGAAACAGCGGGACTTCCCAGGAAGCTTTCTTT
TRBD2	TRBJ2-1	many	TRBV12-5	CASGGASGSSYNEQFF	TGTGCTAGTGGTGGGGCTAGCGGGAGCTCCTACAATGAGCAGTTCTTC